This T cell receptor (beta chain) was documented in a study of cytomegalovirus exposure and HLA in healthy donors. Regarding the study as a whole: A later analysis reportedly found that, within productive TCRs, an Asian-associated ancestry cluster had fewer N-insertions than the mean observed across the approximately 690 donors.

Amplification used 60 Vbeta primers and 13 Jbeta primers. Here immunoSEQ multiplex PCR was the method, and the copy in TCRdb shows in-frame clones only, minus some. The sample records 150,000 or so clones, roughly 80% being singletons. On this clone: No antigen is known for it.

This CDR3 has 16 residues. The germline V gene encodes CDR1 KGHSH and CDR2 LQKENI. V was clipped by 5 bases and J by 10 bases; unmatched bases: 10. The source material was PBMCs. This clonotype originated in a man between 18 and 29 years old in good health and CMV-seropositive. V usage is TRBV18 and J usage is TRBJ2-1; 14 nucleotides line up with TRBD2. In DNA form, the CDR3 reads TGTGCCAGCTCAAGTTCCGGGACTAGCGGGAGTTGGGAGCAGTTCTTC. It specifies CASSSSGTSGSWEQFF.